The source of this T cell receptor (beta chain) is a study of T cell changes during pregnancy in multiple sclerosis. The germline V and J ends were trimmed by 2 bases and 5 bases, with 13 bases remaining between them. Germline V gene lookup returns CDR1 SGHAT and CDR2 FQNNGV. The CDR3 is 15 residues long. TCRdb's table, derived via immunoSEQ multiplex PCR, lists solely in-frame clones and lacks some. The table records just under 70,000 clones, about 90% of them present only once. The chain carries TRBV11-2 and TRBJ2-1; D not certain. The clonotype originates from a female donor with multiple sclerosis, enrolled in a pregnancy study. This material consisted of peripheral blood, taken in the second trimester of pregnancy. CDR3 DNA sequence: TGTGCCAGCAGCTTAACGCCAGGTAGTAACAATGAGCAGTTCTTC. Translating gives CASSLTPGSNNEQFF.